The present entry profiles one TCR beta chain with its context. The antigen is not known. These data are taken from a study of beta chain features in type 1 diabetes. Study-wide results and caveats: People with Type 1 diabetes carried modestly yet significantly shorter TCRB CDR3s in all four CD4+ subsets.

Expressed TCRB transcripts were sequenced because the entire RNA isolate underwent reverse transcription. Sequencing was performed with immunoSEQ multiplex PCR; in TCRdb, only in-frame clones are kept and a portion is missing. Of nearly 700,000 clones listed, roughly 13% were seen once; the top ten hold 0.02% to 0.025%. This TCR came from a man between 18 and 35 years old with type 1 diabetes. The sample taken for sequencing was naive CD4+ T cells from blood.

CDR3 loop: CASSSTREETQYF. In DNA form, the CDR3 reads TGTGCCAGCAGCTCCACTAGGGAAGAGACCCAGTACTTC. V and J are TRBV7-3 and TRBJ2-5; tentative D call: TRBD2 (5 bases). Deletions cut 4 bases from V and 3 bases from J, with 9 bases between. CDR1 and CDR2 (germline): SGHTA, FQGTGA. The CDR3 is 13 amino acids. The whole variable domain, remainder taken from reference TRBV7-3 and TRBJ2-5, is GAGVSQTPSNKVTEKGKYVELRCDPISGHTALYWYRQSLGQGPEFLIYFQGTGAADDSGLPNDRFFAVRPEGSVSTLKIQRTERGDSAVYLCASSSTREETQYFGPGTRLLVL.